The 8 T cell receptor beta chains in this list originate from one sample, sequenced in a study of control samples from healthy donors and cancer patients. Generated by immunoSEQ multiplex PCR, the TCRdb table keeps only in-frame clones and is missing some. The table shows under 110,000 clones, with around 88% occurring only once. The sequencing input was blood. These receptors were obtained from a man under 40 in good health.

V is TRBV7-9 and J is TRBJ2-3; TRBD2 matches at 8 bases. Germline V gives CDR1 SEHNR, CDR2 FQNEAQ (reference sequence). CDR3 length: 16 residues. The ends lost 4 bases at V and 2 bases at J; junction bases unmatched: 8. The CDR3 DNA is TGTGCCAGCAGCTCCGGGAGGGGATCATACACAGATACGCAGTATTTT. It is translated as CASSSGRGSYTDTQYF.

The chain recombines TRBV7-6 with TRBJ1-5; tentatively, D is TRBD1 (5 bases). Germline V CDR1 and CDR2: SGHVS, FNYEAQ. V was clipped by 5 bases and J by 3 bases, with 11 bases between them. There are 14 residues in the CDR3. The DNA of the CDR3 is TGTGCCAGCAGCCGGGACGGGACCAATCAGCCCCAGCATTTT. It codes for CASSRDGTNQPQHF.

V gene TRBV5-4 combines with J gene TRBJ2-6; D is ambiguous. This CDR3 comprises 15 residues. Trimming shortened V by 7 bases and J by 0 bases, and 11 bases separated the two germline ends. Germline V gives CDR1 SGHNT, CDR2 YYREEE (reference sequence). DNA of the CDR3: TGTGCCAGCCAGGTCTCCCGCTCTGGGGCCAACGTCCTGACTTTC. Its translation is CASQVSRSGANVLTF.

This clone has just a few counts. This chain uses TRBV18 with TRBJ1-1; 7 nucleotides match TRBD1. Germline trimming cut 4 bases from V and 1 base from J; bases unmatched to any gene: 6. The CDR3 extends over 15 amino acids. The germline V gene encodes CDR1 KGHSH and CDR2 LQKENI. The CDR3 coding sequence is TGTGCCAGCTCACTTGGGGGACAGACGAACACTGAAGCTTTCTTT. It encodes CASSLGGQTNTEAFF.

The gene calls are TRBV5-1 and TRBJ2-1; 7 bases fit TRBD1. Germline V gene lookup returns CDR1 SGHRS and CDR2 YFSETQ. V lost 2 bases, J lost 6 bases, and 5 bases stayed unmatched. CDR3 length equals 14 residues. The CDR3 spells CASSFGTVINEQFF. CDR3 coding DNA: TGCGCCAGCAGCTTTGGGACAGTAATCAATGAGCAGTTCTTC.

V is TRBV5-1 and J is TRBJ1-6; TRBD1 agrees at 7 bases. Trimming removed 1 base from V and 13 bases from J; junction bases left unmatched: 8. The length of the CDR3 is 14 residues. Germline V lookup: CDR1 SGHRS, CDR2 YFSETQ. The CDR3 protein is CASSLSGGSFPLHF. The CDR3 DNA sequence: TGCGCCAGCAGCTTGTCAGGGGGAAGTTTCCCCCTCCACTTT.

The V call is TRBV27, the J call TRBJ1-3; possible D gene TRBD1, 6 bases. From germline, CDR1 is MNHEY and CDR2 SMNVEV (reference sequence). V was pared by 5 bases and J by 2 bases, with 22 bases between. The CDR3 loop spans 18 amino acids. This CDR3 is CASSPSNFPQGPGNTIYF. CDR3 bases: TGTGCCAGCAGTCCGTCTAACTTCCCACAGGGTCCTGGAAACACCATATATTTT.

This clone has just one count. V usage is TRBV28 and J usage is TRBJ1-1; no reliable D call. V lost 5 bases, J lost 4 bases, and 8 bases lay in between. The germline V gene has CDR1 MDHEN and CDR2 SYDVKM. The CDR3 has 12 residues. The CDR3 DNA follows: TGTGCCAGCAGTGGGAGGGTCACTGAAGCTTTCTTT. It translates to CASSGRVTEAFF. The whole variable domain, filled in from reference TRBV28 and TRBJ1-1, reads DVKVTQSSRYLVKRTGEKVFLECVQDMDHENMFWYRQDPGLGLRLIYFSYDVKMKEKGDIPEGYSVSREKKERFSLILESASTNQTSMYLCASSGRVTEAFFGQGTRLTVV.